Listed here are 26 T cell receptor beta chains from one sample, sequenced in a study of control samples from healthy donors and cancer patients. Data came from immunoSEQ multiplex PCR; TCRdb stores just in-frame clones and leaves some out. The repertoire includes approximately 220,000 clones, roughly 94% of them detected once, and roughly 1.6% sits in the top ten. The sample comprised blood. These receptors all come from a man aged 45 to 65 in good health.

The chain joins TRBV5-1 to TRBJ1-6, with TRBD1 matching 8 bases. This CDR3 contains 14 residues. V shed 2 bases, J shed 11 bases, and the junction held 6 bases outside the gene matches. CDR1 is SGHRS, CDR2 YFSETQ, per germline. In nucleotides, the CDR3 is TGCGCCAGCAGCTTAACAGGGGGATTAACACCCCTCCACTTT. Protein sequence: CASSLTGGLTPLHF.

This sequence joins TRBV20-1 and TRBJ2-7, with 10 bases fitting TRBD1. V gave up 3 bases and J gave up 4 bases; unmatched junction bases: 6. CDR1 and CDR2 from the germline V gene are DFQATT and SNEGSKA (reference sequence). The CDR3 contains 14 residues. The CDR3 bases are TGCAGTGCTAGTGAAGGGACAGGGGTGTACGAGCAGTACGTC. It yields the protein CSASEGTGVYEQYV.

This clone was seen only once. This chain uses TRBV20-1 with TRBJ1-1, with D perhaps matching TRBD1 (5 bases). There are 11 residues in the CDR3. V was shortened by 6 bases and J by 5 bases, with 10 bases between the two germline ends. CDR1 is DFQATT and CDR2 is SNEGSKA in the germline V gene (reference sequence). In DNA, the CDR3 is TGCAGTGCGGGGGGAGGGACTGAAGCTTTCTTT. This encodes CSAGGGTEAFF.

This clone was counted once. The final CDR3 position lacks the conserved phenylalanine or tryptophan, pointing to a likely read error. This sequence joins TRBV9 and TRBJ1-2; 12 bases are a match to TRBD1. Germline assignment: CDR1 SGDLS and CDR2 YYNGEE. The length of the CDR3 is 15 residues. The ends lost 3 bases at V and 3 bases at J; junction bases unmatched: 3. The CDR3 bases are TGTGCCAGCAGCGCGGGACAGGGGGCGGACTATGGCTACACCCTC. This sequence encodes CASSAGQGADYGYTL.

The chain recombines TRBV27 with TRBJ2-1; D may match TRBD1 or TRBD2 (5 bases each). Trimming pared 7 bases from V and 4 bases from J, leaving 17 bases between. Germline values: CDR1 MNHEY, CDR2 SMNVEV (reference sequence). CDR3 length equals 15 residues. CDR3 protein: CASKSGTIGYNEQFF. In DNA, the CDR3 is TGTGCCAGCAAATCCGGGACCATAGGATACAATGAGCAGTTCTTC.

The CDR3 sequence is CASALEGNYGYTF. In DNA form, the CDR3 reads TGTGCCAGCGCCCTAGAAGGAAACTATGGCTACACCTTC. The chain combines TRBV3-1 (or the pseudogene TRBV3-2) with TRBJ1-2, with no clear D. This CDR3 region has 13 residues. CDR1 and CDR2 from the germline V gene are LGHDT and YNNKEL (reference sequence). V lost 8 bases and J lost 2, with 12 bases in between.

The chain couples TRBV10-3 to TRBJ1-2; D might be TRBD1 (6 bases). CDR1 is ENHRY, CDR2 SYGVKD, per germline. CDR3 length equals 15 residues. The germline V and J ends were trimmed by 4 bases and 3 bases, with 15 bases remaining between them. CDR3 residues: CAISGTAGLDYGYTF. The CDR3 DNA is TGTGCCATCAGTGGGACAGCTGGGCTGGACTATGGCTACACCTTC.

The chain carries TRBV11-2 and TRBJ2-5, with D unresolved. V lost 4 bases and J 5 bases, leaving 14 bases between the germline ends. CDR1 is SGHAT, CDR2 FQNNGV, per germline. CDR3 length: 14 residues. The CDR3 region is CASSSSGRMETQYF. CDR3 DNA: TGTGCCAGCAGCTCCTCTGGACGTATGGAGACCCAGTACTTC.

This clone was observed a few times. This chain uses TRBV28 with TRBJ2-1; tentative D call: TRBD2 (6 bases). The length of the CDR3 is 16 residues. The ends were cut back, 2 bases at V and 2 bases at J, with 13 bases in the middle. Germline V gene data show CDR1 as MDHEN and CDR2 as SYDVKM. The CDR3 DNA is TGTGCCAGCAGTTTACCCCTGGGGGGAACCTACAATGAGCAGTTCTTC. As protein: CASSLPLGGTYNEQFF. The full variable domain, with the rest looked up from reference TRBV28 and TRBJ2-1, is DVKVTQSSRYLVKRTGEKVFLECVQDMDHENMFWYRQDPGLGLRLIYFSYDVKMKEKGDIPEGYSVSREKKERFSLILESASTNQTSMYLCASSLPLGGTYNEQFFGPGTRLTVL.

The chain couples TRBV6-5 to TRBJ1-1; D remains unclear. V gave up 10 bases and J gave up 1 base, with 7 bases separating them. Germline-derived CDR1 and CDR2 are MNHEY and SVGAGI. This CDR3 has 11 amino acids. The CDR3 here is CATQRNTEAFF. Written as DNA, the CDR3 is TGTGCCACCCAGAGGAACACTGAAGCTTTCTTT.

The gene calls are TRBV6-5 and TRBJ2-5, with TRBD1 matching over 7 bases. The CDR3 has 15 residues. Germline CDR1 reads MNHEY; CDR2 reads SVGAGI. V trimming: 7 bases; J trimming: 5 bases; junction bases outside the gene matches: 13. CDR3 region: CASNPTGLFMETQYF. CDR3 DNA sequence: TGTGCCAGCAACCCGACAGGGCTTTTTATGGAGACCCAGTACTTC.

The rearrangement joins TRBV4-2 to TRBJ1-5, with TRBD1 matching 8 bases. Germline V gene data show CDR1 as LGHNA and CDR2 as YNFKEQ. The CDR3 runs to 14 residues. Losses at the gene ends were 6 bases for V and 9 bases for J; bases not matched to a gene: 10. CDR3: CASSPTGGGGPQHF. DNA of the CDR3: TGTGCCAGCAGTCCTACAGGGGGGGGCGGGCCCCAGCATTTT.

The genes are TRBV7-9 and TRBJ1-4, with D perhaps TRBD1 (6 bases). The CDR3 totals 16 residues. Trimming shortened V by 3 bases and J by 8 bases, and 19 bases separated the two germline ends. CDR1 SEHNR and CDR2 FQNEAQ come from the germline V gene (reference sequence). DNA of the CDR3: TGTGCCAGCAGCTTTGCCCCTAGGGGGTATGGGGAAAAACTGTTTTTT. Its translation is CASSFAPRGYGEKLFF.

The chain is built from TRBV5-1 and TRBJ1-1, with D possibly matching TRBD1 (6 bases). Germline loops: CDR1 SGHRS, CDR2 YFSETQ. Trimming pared 4 bases from V and 4 bases from J, leaving 14 bases between. The CDR3 runs 14 residues. In nucleotides, the CDR3 is TGCGCCAGCAGCCCCGGCCCAGGGGCCACTGAAGCTTTCTTT. Amino acids: CASSPGPGATEAFF. The full variable domain, completed using reference TRBV5-1 and TRBJ1-1, is KAGVTQTPRYLIKTRGQQVTLSCSPISGHRSVSWYQQTPGQGLQFLFEYFSETQRNKGNFPGRFSGRQFSNSRSEMNVSTLELGDSALYLCASSPGPGATEAFFGQGTRLTVV.

The chain combines TRBV15 with TRBJ2-1; TRBD2 aligns across 7 bases. With 3 bases clipped from V and 1 base from J, the junction kept 0 bases outside the gene matches. The V gene's germline CDR1 is LNHNV and CDR2 YYDKDF (reference sequence). The CDR3 spans 14 residues. CDR3 in DNA: TGTGCCACCAGCAGCGGGGGGTCCTACAATGAGCAGTTCTTC. Residues: CATSSGGSYNEQFF.

The V call is TRBV25-1, the J call TRBJ2-7, with D perhaps matching TRBD1 (6 bases). V gave up 4 bases and J gave up 6 bases, with 13 bases separating them. The CDR3 consists of 13 residues. The V gene's germline CDR1 is MGHDK and CDR2 SYGVNS. CDR3 protein: CASSARQVREQYV. The DNA for the CDR3 is TGTGCCAGCAGTGCCCGACAGGTCCGCGAGCAGTACGTC.

The chain combines TRBV7-2 with TRBJ2-3; D not resolved. V was cut by 5 bases and J by 10 bases, with 16 bases left in between. This CDR3 comprises 13 residues. The germline V gene encodes CDR1 SGHTA and CDR2 FQGNSA. The CDR3: CASSHAQTEAQYF. The CDR3 coding sequence is TGTGCCAGCAGCCATGCTCAGACCGAGGCGCAGTATTTT.

J is TRBJ2-7 and V is TRBV21-1. TRBV21-1 is a documented pseudogene. The CDR3 spans 15 residues. CDR3: CASSKGKVCSYEQYF. CDR3 DNA: TGTGCCAGCAGCAAAGGAAAGGTCTGCTCCTACGAGCAGTACTTC.

This clone has a handful of counts. The CDR3 loop reads CATSRGGVGGRTEAFF. The CDR3 DNA sequence: TGTGCCACCAGCAGAGGCGGCGTTGGAGGGCGGACTGAAGCTTTCTTT. The chain couples TRBV15 to TRBJ1-1; D gene unclear. V was shortened by 1 base and J by 5 bases, with 17 bases between the two germline ends. Germline CDR1 and CDR2: LNHNV and YYDKDF (reference sequence). The CDR3 totals 16 residues.

This sequence joins TRBV6-6 and TRBJ1-3, with D possibly being TRBD1 (5 bases). Trimming cost V 0 bases and J 3 bases, with 9 bases left between them. This CDR3 has 15 residues. Germline lookup yields CDR1 MNHNY and CDR2 SVGAGI (reference sequence). CDR3 in DNA: TGTGCCAGCAGTTACTCGAGGGGAGGTGGAAACACCATATATTTT. This encodes CASSYSRGGGNTIYF.

This clone was seen a few times. The rearrangement uses TRBV7-2 and TRBJ1-2; perhaps TRBD1 as D (5 bases). Trimming took 6 bases from V and 1 from J, leaving 12 bases between them. This CDR3 is 14 amino acids long. Germline CDR1 SGHTA, CDR2 FQGNSA. This CDR3 reads CASRGRGRNYGYTF. CDR3 sequence (DNA): TGTGCCAGCAGGGGCCGGGGACGTAACTATGGCTACACCTTC.

In the case of this clone: Other nucleotide sequences from this sample produce the same CDR3. This chain connects TRBV5-1 to TRBJ2-3, with unresolved D. The CDR3 loop spans 14 amino acids. The V gene lost 2 bases and the J gene lost 0 bases, with 7 bases spanning the gap. Germline V gene data show CDR1 as SGHRS and CDR2 as YFSETQ. Here the CDR3 reads CASSLPSSTDTQYF. The CDR3 nucleotides read TGCGCCAGCAGCTTACCTTCTAGCACAGATACGCAGTATTTT.

The V gene is TRBV24-1, the J gene TRBJ1-5; the match to TRBD1 covers 9 bases. The germline V gene has CDR1 KGHDR and CDR2 SFDVKD. The CDR3 is 16 amino acids. J was trimmed by 1 base and V by 3 bases; bases with no gene match: 3. The CDR3 DNA reads TGTGCCACCAGTGATCCGGGACAGGGCAGCAATCAGCCCCAGCATTTT. This codes for CATSDPGQGSNQPQHF.

The chain employs TRBV6-2 or TRBV6-3 and TRBJ2-7; weak D call: TRBD1 (6 bases). The CDR3 has 15 amino acids. V lost 4 bases and J lost 0, with 13 bases in between. CDR1 MNHEY and CDR2 SVGEGT come from the germline V gene. CDR3 sequence: CASSLQGLSSYEQYF. CDR3 nucleotide sequence: TGTGCCAGCAGTTTACAGGGCTTAAGCTCCTACGAGCAGTACTTC.

This chain uses TRBV28 with TRBJ2-7, with 11 nucleotides matching TRBD1. Germline CDR1 is MDHEN and CDR2 is SYDVKM. V trimming: 5 bases; J trimming: 6 bases; junction bases outside the gene matches: 18. This CDR3 is 18 amino acids long. Written as DNA, the CDR3 is TGTGCCAGCAGTCTACGTATGTCCCGGGACAGGGGGGGGATCGAGCAGTACGTC. It codes for CASSLRMSRDRGGIEQYV.

This rearrangement joins TRBV10-2 to TRBJ2-7; TRBD1 agrees at 8 bases. From germline, CDR1 is WSHSY and CDR2 SAAADI. Trimming cost V 8 bases and J 4 bases; bases outside gene matches: 13. This CDR3 contains 15 residues. In DNA form, the CDR3 reads TGCGCCAGCGGCGGACAGGGAAGTGGGAAGTACGAGCAGTACTTC. This encodes CASGGQGSGKYEQYF.